This T cell receptor beta chain was recorded in a study of regulatory T cells in long-lasting Graves disease. This clonotype has a count of ten or more. Time point reported: newly diagnosed GD, antithyroid drugs for less than 3 months. The authors made the TCR library using RNA they extracted from PBMCs. Both iRepertoire HTBI primers and Arm-PCR of CDR3 regions were used to build the TCR beta libraries. Each CDR3 protein is one row after TCRdb ran MiXCR on the multiplex PCR reads. The repertoire holds fewer than 350,000 distinct CDR3 sequences, with more than 15% as singletons. V lost 5 bases to trimming and J lost 1 base, with 15 bases between them. CDR1 PRHDT and CDR2 FYEKMQ come from the germline V gene (reference sequence). This CDR3 has 16 amino acids.

This material consisted of peripheral blood mononuclear cells (PBMCs), taken at new diagnosis, from a patient treated with antithyroid drugs. The chain carries TRBV13 and TRBJ2-1, with D uncertain. The receptor was derived from a female donor with Graves disease. CDR3 loop: CASSPPPARSYNEQFF. CDR3 sequence (DNA): TGTGCCAGCAGCCCCCCTCCAGCGAGGTCCTACAATGAGCAGTTCTTC.